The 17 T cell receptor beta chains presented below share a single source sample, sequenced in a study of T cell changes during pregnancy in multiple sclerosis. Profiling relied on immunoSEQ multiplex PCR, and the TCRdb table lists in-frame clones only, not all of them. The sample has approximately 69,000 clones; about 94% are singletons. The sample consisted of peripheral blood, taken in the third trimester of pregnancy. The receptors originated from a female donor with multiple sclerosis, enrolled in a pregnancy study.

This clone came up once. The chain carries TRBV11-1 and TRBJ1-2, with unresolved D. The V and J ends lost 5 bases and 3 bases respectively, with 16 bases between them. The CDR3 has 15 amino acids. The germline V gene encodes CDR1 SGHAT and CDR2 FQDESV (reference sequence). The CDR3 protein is CASSQSVKNDYGYTF. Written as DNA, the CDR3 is TGTGCCAGCAGCCAGAGCGTGAAAAATGACTATGGCTACACCTTC.

As DNA, the CDR3 is TGTGCCAGCAGCTTTGGACAGGGGAGATTCTTGACCAAAAACATTCAGTACTTC. Its translation is CASSFGQGRFLTKNIQYF. V and J are TRBV7-2 and TRBJ2-4; TRBD1 matches at 9 bases. This CDR3 comprises 18 residues. Trimming took 3 bases from V and 2 from J; bases not matched to a gene: 11. Germline CDR1 SGHTA, CDR2 FQGNSA. The full variable domain, completed using reference TRBV7-2 and TRBJ2-4, is GAGVSQSPSNKVTEKGKDVELRCDPISGHTALYWYRQSLGQGLEFLIYFQGNSAPDKSGLPSDRFSAERTGGSVSTLTIQRTQQEDSAVYLCASSFGQGRFLTKNIQYFGAGTRLSVL.

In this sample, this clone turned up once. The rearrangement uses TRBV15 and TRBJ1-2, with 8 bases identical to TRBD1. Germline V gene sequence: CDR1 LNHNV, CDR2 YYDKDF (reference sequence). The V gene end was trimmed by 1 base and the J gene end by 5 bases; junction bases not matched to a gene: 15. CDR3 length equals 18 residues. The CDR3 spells CATSRVGFGSGGGYGYTF. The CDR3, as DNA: TGTGCCACCAGCAGAGTCGGTTTTGGGTCAGGGGGCGGTTATGGCTACACCTTC.

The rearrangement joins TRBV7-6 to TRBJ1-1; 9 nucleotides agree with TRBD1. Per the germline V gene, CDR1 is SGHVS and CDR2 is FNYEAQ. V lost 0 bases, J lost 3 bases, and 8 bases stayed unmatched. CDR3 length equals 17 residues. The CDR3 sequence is CASSLAQGTGIYTEAFF. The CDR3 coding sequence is TGTGCCAGCAGCTTAGCGCAAGGGACAGGGATATACACTGAAGCTTTCTTT.

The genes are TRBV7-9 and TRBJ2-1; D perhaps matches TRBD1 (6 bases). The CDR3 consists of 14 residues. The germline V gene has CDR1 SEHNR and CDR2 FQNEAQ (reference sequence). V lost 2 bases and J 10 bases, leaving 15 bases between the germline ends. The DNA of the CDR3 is TGTGCCAGCAGCTTACAACTCAGGGGTGGCGAGCAGTTCTTC. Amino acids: CASSLQLRGGEQFF. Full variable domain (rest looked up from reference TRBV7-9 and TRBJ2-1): DTGVSQNPRHKITKRGQNVTFRCDPISEHNRLYWYRQTLGQGPEFLTYFQNEAQLEKSRLLSDRFSAERPKGSFSTLEIQRTEQGDSAMYLCASSLQLRGGEQFFGPGTRLTVL.

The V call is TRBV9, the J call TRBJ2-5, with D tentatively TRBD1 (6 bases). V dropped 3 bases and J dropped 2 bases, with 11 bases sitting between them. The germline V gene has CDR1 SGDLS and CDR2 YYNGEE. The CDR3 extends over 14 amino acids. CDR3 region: CASSGRTAQETQYF. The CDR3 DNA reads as TGTGCCAGCAGCGGCAGGACAGCTCAAGAGACCCAGTACTTC.

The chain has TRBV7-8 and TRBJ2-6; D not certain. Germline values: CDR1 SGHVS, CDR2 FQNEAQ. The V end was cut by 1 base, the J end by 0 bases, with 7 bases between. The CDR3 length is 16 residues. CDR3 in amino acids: CASSLDNLSGANVLTF. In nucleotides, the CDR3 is TGTGCCAGCAGCTTAGACAACCTCTCTGGGGCCAACGTCCTGACTTTC. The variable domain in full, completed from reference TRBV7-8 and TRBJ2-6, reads GAGVSQSPRYKVAKRGQDVALRCDPISGHVSLFWYQQALGQGPEFLTYFQNEAQLDKSGLPSDRFFAERPEGSVSTLKIQRTQQEDSAVYLCASSLDNLSGANVLTFGAGSRLTVL.

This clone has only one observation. The CDR3: CASSSPQGAGIVDTQYF. The CDR3 bases are TGTGCCAGCAGCTCCCCACAGGGGGCGGGTATAGTAGATACGCAGTATTTT. V gene TRBV5-4 combines with J gene TRBJ2-3, with 9 positions matching TRBD1. The CDR3 has 17 residues. Germline lookup yields CDR1 SGHNT and CDR2 YYREEE (reference sequence). J lost 5 bases, V lost 3 bases, and 13 bases had no gene match.

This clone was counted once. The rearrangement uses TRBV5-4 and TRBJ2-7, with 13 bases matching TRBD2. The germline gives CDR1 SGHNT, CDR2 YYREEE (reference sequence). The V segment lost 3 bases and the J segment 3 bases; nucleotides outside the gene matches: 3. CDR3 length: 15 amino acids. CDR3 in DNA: TGTGCCAGCAGCTCGGGGACTAGCGGGGTCTACGAGCAGTACTTC. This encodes CASSSGTSGVYEQYF.

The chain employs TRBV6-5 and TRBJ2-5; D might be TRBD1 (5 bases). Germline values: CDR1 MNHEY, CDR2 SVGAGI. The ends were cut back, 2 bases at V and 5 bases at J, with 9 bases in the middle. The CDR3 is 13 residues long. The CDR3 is CASSYAGWETQYF. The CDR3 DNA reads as TGTGCCAGCAGTTACGCAGGGTGGGAGACCCAGTACTTC.

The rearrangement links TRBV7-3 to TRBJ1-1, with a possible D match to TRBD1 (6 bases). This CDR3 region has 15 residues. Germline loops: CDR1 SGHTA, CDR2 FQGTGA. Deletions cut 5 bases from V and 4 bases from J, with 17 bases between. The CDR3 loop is CASSPSGGGGTEAFF. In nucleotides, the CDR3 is TGTGCCAGCAGCCCATCGGGGGGGGGCGGCACTGAAGCTTTCTTT.

CDR3 residues: CASSRLAGADNEQFF. The CDR3 DNA is TGTGCCAGCAGCCGACTAGCGGGGGCTGACAATGAGCAGTTCTTC. The chain couples TRBV7-2 to TRBJ2-1; 12 bases are shared with TRBD2. This CDR3 has 15 residues. Germline assignment: CDR1 SGHTA and CDR2 FQGNSA. The J segment lost 5 bases and the V segment lost 5 bases, leaving 4 bases of the junction unmatched.

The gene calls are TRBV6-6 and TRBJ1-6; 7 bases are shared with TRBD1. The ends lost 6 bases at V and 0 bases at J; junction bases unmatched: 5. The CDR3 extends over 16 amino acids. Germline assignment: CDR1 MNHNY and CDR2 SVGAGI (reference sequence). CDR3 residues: CASRKQGPSYNSPLHF. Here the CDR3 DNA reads TGTGCCAGCAGAAAACAGGGGCCCTCCTATAATTCACCCCTCCACTTT.

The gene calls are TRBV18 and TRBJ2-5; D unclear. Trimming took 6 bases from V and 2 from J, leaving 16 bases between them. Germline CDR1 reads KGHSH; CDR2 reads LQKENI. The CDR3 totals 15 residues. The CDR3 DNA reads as TGTGCCAGCTCCCCTGCCTATACCGAACAAGAGACCCAGTACTTC. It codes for CASSPAYTEQETQYF. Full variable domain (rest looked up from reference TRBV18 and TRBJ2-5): NAGVMQNPRHLVRRRGQEARLRCSPMKGHSHVYWYRQLPEEGLKFMVYLQKENIIDESGMPKERFSAEFPKEGPSILRIQQVVRGDSAAYFCASSPAYTEQETQYFGPGTRLLVL.

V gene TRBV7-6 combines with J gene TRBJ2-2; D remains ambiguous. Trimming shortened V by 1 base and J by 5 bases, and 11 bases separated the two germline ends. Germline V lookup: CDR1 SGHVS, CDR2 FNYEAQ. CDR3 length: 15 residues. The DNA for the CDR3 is TGTGCCAGCAGCTTAGACGCATCGGGTACCGGGGAGCTGTTTTTT. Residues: CASSLDASGTGELFF. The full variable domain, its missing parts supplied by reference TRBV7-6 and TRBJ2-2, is GAGVSQSPRYKVTKRGQDVALRCDPISGHVSLYWYRQALGQGPEFLTYFNYEAQQDKSGLPNDRFSAERPEGSISTLTIQRTEQRDSAMYRCASSLDASGTGELFFGEGSRLTVL.

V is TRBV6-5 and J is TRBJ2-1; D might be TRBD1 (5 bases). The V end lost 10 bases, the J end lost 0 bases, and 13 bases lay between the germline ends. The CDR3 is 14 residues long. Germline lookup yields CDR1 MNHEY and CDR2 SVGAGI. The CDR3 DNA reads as TGTGCCACGTCGGTGACAGTCTCCTACAATGAGCAGTTCTTC. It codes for CATSVTVSYNEQFF.

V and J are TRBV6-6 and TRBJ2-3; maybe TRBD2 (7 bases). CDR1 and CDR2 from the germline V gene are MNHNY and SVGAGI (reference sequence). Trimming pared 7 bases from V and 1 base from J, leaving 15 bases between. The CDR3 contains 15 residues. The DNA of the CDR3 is TGTGCCAGCATCGTTGGCGGGGGCCGCACAGATACGCAGTATTTT. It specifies CASIVGGGRTDTQYF.